This entry lists 6 T cell receptor beta chains sequenced from one sample in a study of blood T cell repertoires in COVID-19. Some clones are missing from TCRdb's copy, which holds only in-frame ones; the method was immunoSEQ multiplex PCR. The repertoire consists of 240,000 or so clones, with approximately 80% occurring once and the leading ten covering 7.5%. Sequencing was carried out using peripheral blood. The receptors were gathered from a woman older than 75 with COVID-19, enrolled during active disease.

The V call is TRBV7-2, the J call TRBJ2-2; D is possibly TRBD1 (5 bases). The CDR3 contains 14 residues. The V and J ends lost 7 bases and 6 bases respectively, with 15 bases between them. The germline V gene encodes CDR1 SGHTA and CDR2 FQGNSA. Here the CDR3 DNA reads TGTGCCAGCAAGATGGGGCGGATGTCCGGGGAGCTGTTTTTT. Its protein product is CASKMGRMSGELFF.

As DNA, the CDR3 is TGTGCCAGCAGCTTTCGGGAAGCTTTCTTT. The encoded protein is CASSFREAFF. This rearrangement joins TRBV7-9 to TRBJ1-1; D uncertain. The CDR3 contains 10 residues. Per the germline V gene, CDR1 is SEHNR and CDR2 is FQNEAQ (reference sequence). V lost 3 bases and J lost 8, with 4 bases in between.

The chain joins TRBV5-1 to TRBJ2-1; D might be TRBD1 (6 bases). Trimming took off 4 bases at V and 6 bases at J, with 14 bases between the two ends. The CDR3 is 14 residues long. The germline gives CDR1 SGHRS, CDR2 YFSETQ. This CDR3 is CASSGFTGRNEQFF. For the CDR3, the DNA is TGCGCCAGCAGCGGCTTCACAGGGCGCAATGAGCAGTTCTTC.

The rearrangement joins TRBV19 to TRBJ1-3, with 8 bases matching TRBD1. J lost 0 bases, V lost 6 bases, and 7 bases had no gene match. From germline, CDR1 is LNHDA and CDR2 SQIVND (reference sequence). This CDR3 spans 16 amino acids. The chain's CDR3 is CASSLTGTGSGNTIYF. DNA for the CDR3: TGTGCCAGTAGCCTAACCGGGACAGGCTCTGGAAACACCATATATTTT.

The gene calls are TRBV18 and TRBJ2-1; a possible D gene is TRBD2 (5 bases). V lost 0 bases to trimming and J lost 13 bases, with 16 bases between them. The CDR3 contains 14 residues. From germline, CDR1 is KGHSH and CDR2 LQKENI. CDR3 nucleotide sequence: TGTGCCAGCTCACCACCGTCGGACTCACTTTTACAGTTCTTC. The encoded protein is CASSPPSDSLLQFF.

The chain employs TRBV13 and TRBJ1-2; D gene unclear. The V and J ends lost 3 bases and 7 bases respectively, with 6 bases between them. The V gene's germline CDR1 is PRHDT and CDR2 FYEKMQ (reference sequence). The CDR3 consists of 11 residues. CDR3 sequence: CASSLSPGYTF. CDR3 bases: TGTGCCAGCAGCTTGAGTCCTGGCTACACCTTC.